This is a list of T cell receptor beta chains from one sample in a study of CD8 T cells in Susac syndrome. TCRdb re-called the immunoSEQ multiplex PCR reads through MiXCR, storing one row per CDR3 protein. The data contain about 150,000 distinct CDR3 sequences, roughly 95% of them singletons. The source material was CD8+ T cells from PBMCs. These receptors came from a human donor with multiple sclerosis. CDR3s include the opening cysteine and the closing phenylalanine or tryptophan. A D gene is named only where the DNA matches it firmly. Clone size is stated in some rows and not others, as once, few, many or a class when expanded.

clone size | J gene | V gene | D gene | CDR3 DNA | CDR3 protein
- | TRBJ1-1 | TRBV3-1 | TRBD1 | TGTGCCAGCAGCCAAGTGCAGGGGGGAACTGAAGCTTTCTTT | CASSQVQGGTEAFF
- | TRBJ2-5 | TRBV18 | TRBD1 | TGTGCCAGCTCACCAACAGGGGCCGACACCTACCAAGAGACCCAGTACTTC | CASSPTGADTYQETQYF
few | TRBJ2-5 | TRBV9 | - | TGTGCCAGCAGCGTAGATTCCCAAGAGACCCAGTACTTC | CASSVDSQETQYF
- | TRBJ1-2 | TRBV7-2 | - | TGTGCCAGCTCAAAATATGGCTACACCTTC | CASSKYGYTF
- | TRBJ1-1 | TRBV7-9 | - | TGTGCCAGCAGCCCCTCTCTAGGGAACACTGAAGCTTTCTTT | CASSPSLGNTEAFF
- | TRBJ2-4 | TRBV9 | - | TGTGCCAGCAGCGTAGGCCAGGCGGTCCAAAACATTCAGTACTTC | CASSVGQAVQNIQYF
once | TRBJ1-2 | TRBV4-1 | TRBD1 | TGCGCCAGCAGCCAAGAGGACAGGACTAACTATGGCTACACCTTC | CASSQEDRTNYGYTF
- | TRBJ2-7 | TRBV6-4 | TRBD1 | TGTGCCAGCAGTGGGGACAGGACCTCCTACGAGCAGTACTTC | CASSGDRTSYEQYF
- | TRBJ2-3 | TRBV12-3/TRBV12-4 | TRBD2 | TGTGCCAGCAGTTTGATAGCGGGGGCCGGGGATACGCAGTATTTT | CASSLIAGAGDTQYF
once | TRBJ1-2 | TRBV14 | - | TGTGCCAGCAGCCAAGACCCGAACAGGAGGGTAGATGGCTACACCTTC | CASSQDPNRRVDGYTF
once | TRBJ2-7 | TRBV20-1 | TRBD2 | TGCAGTGCTAGAGCTAGCGGGGGCTACGAGCAGTACTTC | CSARASGGYEQYF
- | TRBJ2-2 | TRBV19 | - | TGTGTCACAGTTGAGGGGAGCACCGGGGAGCTGTTTTTT | CVTVEGSTGELFF
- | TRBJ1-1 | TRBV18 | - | TGTGCCAGCAGCCCCTTGAACACTGAAGCTTTCTTT | CASSPLNTEAFF
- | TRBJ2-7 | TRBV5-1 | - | TGCGCCAGCAGTTGGGCGGACAAGACCTACGAGCAGTACTTC | CASSWADKTYEQYF
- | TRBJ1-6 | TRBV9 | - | TGTGCCAGCAGCGTACGATCGGACGGGAATTCACCCCTCCACTTT | CASSVRSDGNSPLHF
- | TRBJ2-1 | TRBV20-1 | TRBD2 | TGCAGTGCTAGACGTTCTAGCGGGGGGTTCTACAATGAGCAGTTCTTC | CSARRSSGGFYNEQFF
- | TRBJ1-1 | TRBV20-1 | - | TGCAGTGCTAGAGATGAAAGAGGGCTGAACACTGAAGCTTTCTTT | CSARDERGLNTEAFF
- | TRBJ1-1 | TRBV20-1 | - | TGCAGTGCTAGAGTCTATCCGGGCAGTTTGAACACTGAAGCTTTCTTT | CSARVYPGSLNTEAFF
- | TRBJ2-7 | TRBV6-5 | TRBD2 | TGTGCCAGCAGTCAGGGAGCGGGGGCCTACGAGCAGTACTTC | CASSQGAGAYEQYF
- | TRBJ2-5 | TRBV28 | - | TGTGCCAGCAGTCCTGATCGGGGTGGGGAGACCCAGTACTTC | CASSPDRGGETQYF
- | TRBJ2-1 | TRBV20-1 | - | TGCAGTGCCACCGGGGCGAGCGATGAGCAGTTCTTC | CSATGASDEQFF
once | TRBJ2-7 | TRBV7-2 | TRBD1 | TGTGCCAGCAGCAAGGACAGGCCCCTAGGCGAGCAGTACTTC | CASSKDRPLGEQYF
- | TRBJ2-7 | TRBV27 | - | TGTGCCAGCAGTTTAAGCAGGGGATACGAGCAGTACTTC | CASSLSRGYEQYF
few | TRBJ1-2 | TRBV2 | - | TGTGCCAGCAGGGATTCCTATGGCTACACCTTC | CASRDSYGYTF
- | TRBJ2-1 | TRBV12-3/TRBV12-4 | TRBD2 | TGTGCCAGCAGTTTGGGACTAGCGGTTTACAATGAGCAGTTCTTC | CASSLGLAVYNEQFF
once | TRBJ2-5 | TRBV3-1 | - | TGTGCCAGCAGCATTCTAGCGAAGCAAGAGACCCAGTACTTC | CASSILAKQETQYF
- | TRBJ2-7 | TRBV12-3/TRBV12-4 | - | TGTGCCAGCACCATGAGGGGGGGCAGGAACGAGCAGTACTTC | CASTMRGGRNEQYF
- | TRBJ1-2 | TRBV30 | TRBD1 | TGTGCCTGGAGTACCCCGGGACAGGGAAACTATGGCTACACCTTC | CAWSTPGQGNYGYTF
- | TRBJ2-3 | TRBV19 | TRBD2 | TGTGCCAGTAGTATAGGGACTAGCGGGGCCACGGCAGATACGCAGTATTTT | CASSIGTSGATADTQYF
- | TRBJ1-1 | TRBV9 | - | TGTGCCAGCAGCCCCGACGCGAATGAAGCTTTCTTT | CASSPDANEAFF
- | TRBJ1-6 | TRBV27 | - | TGTGCCAGCAGTTTATATGCGAATTCACCCCTCCACTTT | CASSLYANSPLHF
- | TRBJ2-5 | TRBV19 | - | TGTGCCAGTAGTATGAGGGTACAAGAGACCCAGTACTTC | CASSMRVQETQYF
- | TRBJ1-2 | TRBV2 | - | TGTGCCAGCAGCCGAGGTGATGGCTACACCTTC | CASSRGDGYTF
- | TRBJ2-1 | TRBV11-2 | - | TGTGCCAGCAGCTTAGAAGGGAGCTCCTACAATGAGCAGTTCTTC | CASSLEGSSYNEQFF
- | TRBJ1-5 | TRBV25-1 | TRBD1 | TGTGCCAGCAGTGAAAGGGACAGCTGCAATCAGCCCCAGCATTTT | CASSERDSCNQPQHF
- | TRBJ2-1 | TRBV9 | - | TGTGCCAGCAGCGTAGAAAGGACAACTGAATACAATGAGCAGTTCTTC | CASSVERTTEYNEQFF
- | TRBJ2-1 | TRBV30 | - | TGTGCCTGCGAAGCGAGTTCCTACAATGAGCAGTTCTTC | CACEASSYNEQFF
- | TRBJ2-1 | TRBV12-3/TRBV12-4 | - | TGTGCCAGCAGTTTCGCAACAGCGAAGTCCTACAATGAGCAGTTCTTC | CASSFATAKSYNEQFF
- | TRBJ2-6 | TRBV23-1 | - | TGCGCCAGCAGTCAATCGGGGGCAGGGGCCGGGGCCAACGTCCTGACTTTC | CASSQSGAGAGANVLTF
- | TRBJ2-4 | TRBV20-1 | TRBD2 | TGCAGTGCTAGAGATGAGACCCGGGGACTAGCGGGGGAAAACATTCAGTACTTC | CSARDETRGLAGENIQYF